A selection of T cell receptor beta chains follows, all from one sample in a study of OX40 agonist ivuxolimab in advanced cancers. The method was immunoSEQ multiplex PCR; TCRdb's version includes in-frame clones alone and lacks a portion of them. In the table there are over 150,000 clones, 90% to 95% of which are singletons. The material sequenced was CD4+ or CD8+ T cells sorted from blood, taken in a trial of the OX40 agonist ivuxolimab. These receptors all stem from an adult with an advanced solid tumor such as melanoma, head and neck, liver or kidney cancer. Each CDR3 is given with its conserved first and last residue. The order of the fields is V gene, clone size, D gene, J gene, CDR3 protein, CDR3 DNA. D genes are given only for firm matches. Rows give clone size only sometimes, using once, few, many, or a class for an expanded clone.

V: TRBV10-1; size: NA; D: NA; J: TRBJ2-1; CDR3: CASAIHGTGVHNEQFF; DNA: TGCGCCAGCGCGATACACGGGACGGGGGTACACAATGAGCAGTTCTTC
V: TRBV7-2; size: NA; D: NA; J: TRBJ1-3; CDR3: CASSLNLGNTIYF; DNA: TGTGCCAGCAGCTTAAATCTGGGAAACACCATATATTTT
V: TRBV6-5; size: NA; D: NA; J: TRBJ1-2; CDR3: CASGRWVANYGYTF; DNA: TGTGCCAGCGGGCGGTGGGTAGCTAACTATGGCTACACCTTC
V: TRBV7-6; size: NA; D: NA; J: TRBJ1-5; CDR3: CASSRTAGNQPQHF; DNA: TGTGCCAGCAGCCGGACAGCCGGCAATCAGCCCCAGCATTTT
V: TRBV6-5; size: NA; D: TRBD1; J: TRBJ1-5; CDR3: CASSYDRGGQPQHF; DNA: TGTGCCAGCAGCTACGACAGGGGGGGACAGCCCCAGCATTTT
V: TRBV27; size: once; D: TRBD2; J: TRBJ2-1; CDR3: CASSLGLADYNEQFF; DNA: TGTGCCAGCAGTTTAGGGCTAGCGGACTACAATGAGCAGTTCTTC
V: TRBV21-1; size: NA; D: NA; J: TRBJ2-3; CDR3: CASSPRTGPSTDTQYF; DNA: TGTGCCAGCAGCCCACGGACAGGGCCAAGCACAGATACGCAGTATTTT
V: TRBV19; size: NA; D: NA; J: TRBJ2-5; CDR3: CASSLGLQETQYF; DNA: TGTGCCAGTAGTCTGGGACTTCAAGAGACCCAGTACTTC
V: TRBV5-1; size: NA; D: TRBD2; J: TRBJ2-2; CDR3: CASSFRTSGSGNTGELFF; DNA: TGCGCCAGCAGCTTTAGGACTAGCGGGAGTGGGAACACCGGGGAGCTGTTTTTT
V: TRBV5-6; size: once; D: NA; J: TRBJ2-7; CDR3: CASSLAPGHFSYEQYF; DNA: TGTGCCAGCAGCTTGGCGCCGGGACACTTCTCCTACGAGCAGTACTTC
V: TRBV19; size: NA; D: NA; J: TRBJ2-5; CDR3: CATSLRYQETQYF; DNA: TGTGCCACCTCCCTCCGATACCAAGAGACCCAGTACTTC
V: TRBV5-6; size: NA; D: NA; J: TRBJ2-3; CDR3: CASSYGAGLRTDTQYF; DNA: TGTGCCAGCAGCTATGGGGCGGGCTTACGCACAGATACGCAGTATTTT